This T cell receptor beta chain came from a study of CD8 T cells in ankylosing spondylitis. The CDR3 runs 16 residues. Per germline, CDR1 MGHRA and CDR2 YSYEKL. V lost 3 bases to trimming and J lost 1 base; unmatched junction nucleotides: 5. The study's findings and limits: Apparently characteristic of ankylosing spondylitis blood was a TCR beta motif (fewer than 10 highly homologous variants). Past studies reported some motif variants in reactive arthritis synovial fluid and blood. Matched synovial fluid from ankylosing spondylitis patients was reported to be enriched for disease-linked clones. Disease-linked clones bore a CD8+ phenotype and were relatively rare in peripheral blood.

This clonotype was picked up a small number of times. Its antigen is as yet unknown. Molecular-barcoded quantitative 5'-RACE produced these TCR beta libraries. One entry per CDR3 protein results from TCRdb running MiXCR on the 5' RACE reads. Counted here are fewer than 500,000 distinct CDR3 sequences, under 25% occurring once; the ten biggest clones make up about a sixth. Input material: blood, either unsorted or a sorted T cell fraction (not recorded which). The TCR originated in a male donor with ankylosing spondylitis. The chain joins TRBV4-1 to TRBJ2-1, with 8 nucleotides matching TRBD2. CDR3 loop: CASSHGLAGSYNEQFF. CDR3 bases: TGCGCCAGCAGCCACGGTTTAGCGGGGTCCTACAATGAGCAGTTCTTC.